This T cell receptor (beta chain) was observed in a study of cytomegalovirus exposure and HLA in healthy donors. Study-level points and caveats: Later on, analysis showed that most CMV-associated TCR beta chains appeared to be HLA-restricted. A prior analysis recorded that most TCR beta V segments were productive about 90% or about 30% of the time. Sequencing likely caused a cluster of highly shared sequence variants.

The CDR3 runs to 14 residues. Germline CDR1 and CDR2: SEHNR and FQNEAQ (reference sequence). Unmatched junction bases numbered 2, after V lost 1 base and J lost 2 bases. PCR employed 60 Vbeta and 13 Jbeta primers. TCRdb's copy holds only in-frame clones and misses some; the assay was immunoSEQ multiplex PCR. The table records roughly 150,000 clones, about 80% of them present only once. This clone was observed once. Its matching antigen is unknown. The chain joins TRBV7-9 to TRBJ2-7; 7 nucleotides agree with TRBD1. Sequencing input: PBMCs. This TCR came from a girl aged 10 to 17 in good health and CMV-seropositive. CDR3 nucleotide sequence: TGTGCCAGCAGCTTAGGGGACAGACCCTACGAGCAGTACTTC. Its protein is CASSLGDRPYEQYF.